This T cell receptor beta chain was profiled in a study of identical twins. CDR1 is SGHRS and CDR2 is YFSETQ in the germline V gene. V shed 6 bases and J shed 5 bases, with 14 bases lying between them. The CDR3 is 13 residues long. Worth noting for this clonotype: No antigen is known for it.

Study-level results: A lower insertion count was a feature of abundant cord blood beta clonotypes, with no such feature in memory repertoires.

TCRdb re-analysed the 5' RACE reads in MiXCR, keeping a single row per CDR3 protein. This sample yields hundreds of thousands of distinct CDR3 sequences, of which approximately 24% are seen a single time; 2.9% belongs to the top ten. This same sample was also part of a study on T cells expressing NK-cell markers. According to that study: The study sequenced eight donors, seven HCMV-seropositive and one seronegative. Six of the donors carried dominant NKG2C+ clonotypes that took up 1.0-7.0% of their CD8+ T cells. In a few donors, these clonotypes also led the CD3+CD56-NKG2C+ fraction.

The TCR sequence derives from a woman younger than 30 in good health. The sample was CD4+ T cells sorted from blood. This sequence joins TRBV5-1 and TRBJ2-5; possible D gene TRBD1, 6 bases. CDR3 loop: CASTTGPMETQYF. Written as DNA, the CDR3 is TGCGCCAGCACAACAGGGCCCATGGAGACCCAGTACTTC.